The entry below describes one T cell receptor beta chain. Its specificity is not known. This sample is part of a study of regulatory T cells in long-lasting Graves disease. Regarding the study as a whole: TCR diversity was lower in persistent Graves' patients (versus newly diagnosed ones). Owing to a sample size that was small, accuracy may have been reduced. With persistent disease, TRBV28, TRBJ1-2 and TRBJ2-5 were the favored segments.

Library construction for TCR beta used iRepertoire HTBI primers and Arm-PCR of CDR3 regions. TCRdb re-derived calls from the multiplex PCR reads in MiXCR, one entry per CDR3 protein. Of just over 600,000 distinct CDR3 sequences listed, roughly 16% are singletons. The time point here: newly diagnosed GD, antithyroid drugs for less than 3 months. There was RNA extracted from PBMCs, and the TCR library was made from it. CDR3 size: 18 residues. With 7 bases clipped from V and 4 bases from J, the junction kept 14 bases outside the gene matches. The germline V gene encodes CDR1 MDHEN and CDR2 SYDVKM. A further study also used this sample, focusing on T cells in Graves' hyperthyroidism and ophthalmopathy.

This sample comprised peripheral blood mononuclear cells (PBMCs), obtained at new diagnosis, from a patient treated with antithyroid drugs. The source is a young woman with Graves disease. The chain uses TRBV28 and TRBJ2-1, with 12 bases matching TRBD2. The CDR3 spells CASTRPQGLAGRYNEQFF. The DNA of the CDR3 is TGTGCCAGCACCCGACCCCAAGGACTAGCGGGAAGGTACAATGAGCAGTTCTTC.